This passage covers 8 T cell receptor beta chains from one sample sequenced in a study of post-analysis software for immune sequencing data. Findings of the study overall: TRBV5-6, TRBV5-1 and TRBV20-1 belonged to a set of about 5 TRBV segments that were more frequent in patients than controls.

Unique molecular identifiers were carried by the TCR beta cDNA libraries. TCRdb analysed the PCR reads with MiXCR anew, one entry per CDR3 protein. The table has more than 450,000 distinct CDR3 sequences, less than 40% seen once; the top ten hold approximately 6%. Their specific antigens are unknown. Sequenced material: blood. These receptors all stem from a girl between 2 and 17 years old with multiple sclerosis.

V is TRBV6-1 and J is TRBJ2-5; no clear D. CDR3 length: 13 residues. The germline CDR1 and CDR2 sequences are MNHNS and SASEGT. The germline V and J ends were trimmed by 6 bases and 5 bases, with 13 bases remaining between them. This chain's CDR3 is CASSTKFGETQYF. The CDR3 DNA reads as TGTGCCAGCAGCACCAAGTTCGGGGAGACCCAGTACTTC.

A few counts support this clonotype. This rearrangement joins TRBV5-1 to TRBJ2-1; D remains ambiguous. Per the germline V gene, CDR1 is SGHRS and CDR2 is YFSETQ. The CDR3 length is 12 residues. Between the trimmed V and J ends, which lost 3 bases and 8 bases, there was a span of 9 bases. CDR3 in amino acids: CASSSRGDEQFF. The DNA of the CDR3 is TGCGCCAGCAGCTCCCGTGGGGATGAGCAGTTCTTC.

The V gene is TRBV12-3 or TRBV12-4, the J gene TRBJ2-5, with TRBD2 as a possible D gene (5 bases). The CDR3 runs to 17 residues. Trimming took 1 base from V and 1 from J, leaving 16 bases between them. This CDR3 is CASSLGVTRGPQETQYF. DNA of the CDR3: TGTGCCAGCAGTTTAGGGGTAACTAGAGGTCCCCAAGAGACCCAGTACTTC.

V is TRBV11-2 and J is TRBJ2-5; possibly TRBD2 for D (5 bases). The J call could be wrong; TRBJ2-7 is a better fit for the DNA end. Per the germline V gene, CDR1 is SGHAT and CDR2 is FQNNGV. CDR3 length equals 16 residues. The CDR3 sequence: CASSLPMDPGAYEQYF. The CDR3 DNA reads TGTGCCAGCAGCCTCCCTATGGATCCCGGGGCCTACGAGCAGTACTTC.

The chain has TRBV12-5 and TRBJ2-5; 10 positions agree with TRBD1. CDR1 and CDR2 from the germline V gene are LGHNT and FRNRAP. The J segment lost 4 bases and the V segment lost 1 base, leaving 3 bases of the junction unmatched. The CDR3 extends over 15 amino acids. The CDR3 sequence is CASGLATGGAETQYF. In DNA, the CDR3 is TGTGCTAGTGGTTTGGCGACAGGGGGCGCAGAGACCCAGTACTTC.

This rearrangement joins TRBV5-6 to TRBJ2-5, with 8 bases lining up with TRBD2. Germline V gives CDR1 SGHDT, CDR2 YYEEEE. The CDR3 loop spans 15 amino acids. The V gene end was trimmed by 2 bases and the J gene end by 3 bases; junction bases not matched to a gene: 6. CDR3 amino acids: CASSFGGGKKETQYF. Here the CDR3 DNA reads TGTGCCAGCAGCTTCGGCGGGGGGAAAAAAGAGACCCAGTACTTC.

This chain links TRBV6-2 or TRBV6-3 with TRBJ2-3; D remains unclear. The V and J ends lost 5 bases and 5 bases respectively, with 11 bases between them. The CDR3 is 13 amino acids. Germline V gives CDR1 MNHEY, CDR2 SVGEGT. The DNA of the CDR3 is TGTGCCAGCAGTAGCGTTTTGGGAGATACGCAGTATTTT. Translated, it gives CASSSVLGDTQYF.

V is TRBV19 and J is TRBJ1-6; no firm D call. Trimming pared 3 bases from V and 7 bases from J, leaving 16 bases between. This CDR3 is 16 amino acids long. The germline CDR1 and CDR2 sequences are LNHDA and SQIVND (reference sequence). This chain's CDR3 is CASSIGRVTGNSPLHF. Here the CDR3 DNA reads TGTGCCAGTAGTATCGGTAGGGTAACCGGCAATTCACCCCTCCACTTT.